Each of the 22 T cell receptor beta chains below was sequenced from the same sample in a study of response to subunit inactivated influenza vaccine. TCRdb re-called the RT-PCR reads with MiXCR, one entry per CDR3 protein. This sample has over 400,000 distinct CDR3 sequences; 10% to 15% occur once, and the top ten carry around 13%. The sample in question was PBMCs from blood, obtained roughly 47 days after vaccination. These receptors were taken from a man in his forties or fifties who received an inactivated influenza vaccine.

This clonotype was detected a few times. The chain's CDR3 is CASSRDGLVGNEQFF. The DNA of the CDR3 is TGTGCCAGCAGTCGGGACGGACTAGTTGGGAATGAGCAGTTCTTC. The chain is built from TRBV12-3 or TRBV12-4 and TRBJ2-1, with TRBD2 identical over 7 bases. V lost 5 bases to trimming and J lost 7 bases; unmatched junction nucleotides: 11. CDR3 length: 15 amino acids.

The J gene is TRBJ2-3, the V gene TRBV4-3; D is ambiguous. The CDR3 is made up of 14 amino acids. V lost 1 base and J lost 0, with 5 bases in between. The germline gives CDR1 LGHNA, CDR2 YSLEER. The CDR3 DNA is TGCGCCAGCAGCCAAGTGCATAGCACAGATACGCAGTATTTT. As protein: CASSQVHSTDTQYF.

V is TRBV20-1 and J is TRBJ2-5; D might be TRBD1 or TRBD2, each matching 6 bases. Germline CDR1 DFQATT, CDR2 SNEGSKA (reference sequence). The CDR3 is made up of 14 amino acids. Trimming shortened V by 3 bases and J by 7 bases, and 18 bases separated the two germline ends. This CDR3 reads CSASGARGGLTQYF. The CDR3 DNA is TGCAGTGCTAGCGGTGCCAGGGGAGGTTTGACCCAGTACTTC.

This clonotype was detected only a few times. This rearrangement joins TRBV20-1 to TRBJ2-3; tentative D call: TRBD1 (6 bases). CDR1 and CDR2 (germline): DFQATT, SNEGSKA (reference sequence). The CDR3 runs to 14 residues. V dropped 7 bases and J dropped 3 bases, with 17 bases sitting between them. As DNA, the CDR3 is TGCAGTGTCACACAGGGCTTTCGTACAGATACGCAGTATTTT. This codes for CSVTQGFRTDTQYF.

This clonotype was observed a few times. The chain couples TRBV6-5 to TRBJ1-2; no clear D gene. Germline assignment: CDR1 MNHEY and CDR2 SVGAGI. The CDR3 covers 15 residues. Trimming took 4 bases from V and 4 from J, leaving 16 bases between them. The CDR3 sequence: CASSSPKGGSYGYTF. The CDR3 DNA reads as TGTGCCAGCAGTTCCCCCAAGGGCGGGAGCTATGGCTACACCTTC.

This clonotype was seen a handful of times. J is TRBJ1-2 and V is TRBV29-1; D not certain. The CDR3 is 12 amino acids. In germline, CDR1 is SQVTM, CDR2 ANQGSEA. V lost 3 bases, J lost 0 bases, and 5 bases lay in between. CDR3 protein: CSVDPTNYGYTF. CDR3 in DNA: TGCAGCGTTGACCCAACTAACTATGGCTACACCTTC.

This clonotype was seen more than once but under ten times. V usage is TRBV15 and J usage is TRBJ2-7, with TRBD2 identical over 8 bases. The ends lost 1 base at V and 3 bases at J; junction bases unmatched: 11. This CDR3 has 17 amino acids. Germline loops: CDR1 LNHNV, CDR2 YYDKDF (reference sequence). The CDR3 sequence is CATSRVWTSRGFYEQYF. CDR3 bases: TGTGCCACCAGCAGAGTTTGGACTAGCCGTGGATTCTACGAGCAGTACTTC.

In this sample, this clonotype turned up a few times. The chain recombines TRBV6-2 or TRBV6-3 with TRBJ2-2; the match to TRBD2 covers 13 bases. Germline V gives CDR1 MNHEY, CDR2 SVGEGT. This CDR3 contains 16 residues. V gave up 6 bases and J gave up 5 bases; unmatched junction bases: 6. The DNA of the CDR3 is TGTGCCAGCAGAACTAGCGGGAGGGAGTGGACCGGGGAGCTGTTTTTT. It yields the protein CASRTSGREWTGELFF.

This chain uses TRBV7-2 with TRBJ1-5; D is unresolved. In germline, CDR1 is SGHTA, CDR2 FQGNSA. This CDR3 region has 13 residues. Between the trimmed V and J ends, which lost 2 bases and 6 bases, there was a span of 8 bases. CDR3 nucleotide sequence: TGTGCCAGCAGCTTATCAGCCCCTCAGCCCCAGCATTTT. It encodes CASSLSAPQPQHF.

The chain combines TRBV4-2 with TRBJ1-5, with a possible D match to TRBD1 (6 bases). Germline V gives CDR1 LGHNA, CDR2 YNFKEQ. The ends were cut back, 4 bases at V and 1 base at J, with 11 bases in the middle. The CDR3 has 15 residues. The CDR3 DNA follows: TGTGCCAGCAGCCCTTCTGACAGGAGCAATCAGCCCCAGCATTTT. Amino acids: CASSPSDRSNQPQHF.

Concerning this clonotype: A read error may explain this, as a much larger clone is one base away. The J gene is TRBJ2-1, the V gene TRBV12-3 or TRBV12-4; 7 bases are shared with TRBD2. Losses at the gene ends were 8 bases for V and 7 bases for J; bases not matched to a gene: 11. This CDR3 is 14 amino acids long. CDR3 amino acids: CASCPIAGDNEQFF. The CDR3 coding sequence is TGTGCCAGCTGCCCCATAGCGGGCGATAATGAGCAGTTCTTC.

In this sample, this clonotype turned up a few times. As DNA, the CDR3 is TGTGCCAGCTCACCACCGATGACAGGGGTGAACACTGAAGCTTTCTTT. Its protein is CASSPPMTGVNTEAFF. The rearrangement joins TRBV18 to TRBJ1-1; 8 bases align to TRBD1. The CDR3 covers 16 residues. CDR1 KGHSH and CDR2 LQKENI come from the germline V gene. V dropped 0 bases and J dropped 0; count of bases not matched to a gene: 3.

The rearrangement links TRBV20-1 to TRBJ2-3; D tentatively reads TRBD1 or TRBD2 (7 bases each). The CDR3 has 15 residues. V lost 5 bases and J lost 2, with 17 bases in between. Germline V lookup: CDR1 DFQATT, CDR2 SNEGSKA (reference sequence). CDR3 in amino acids: CSASSGTEYTDTQYF. The CDR3 DNA reads as TGCAGTGCTTCAAGCGGGACAGAGTACACAGATACGCAGTATTTT.

This clonotype was counted between two and nine times. The genes are TRBV24-1 and TRBJ1-2; TRBD1 aligns across 7 bases. Germline CDR1 reads KGHDR; CDR2 reads SFDVKD. The CDR3 covers 14 residues. J gave up 3 bases and V 5 bases, and 5 bases lay outside the gene matches. This CDR3 reads CATSGGGDYYGYTF. Written as DNA, the CDR3 is TGTGCCACCAGTGGAGGGGGCGACTACTATGGCTACACCTTC.

The table lists this clonotype with a few counts. V gene TRBV7-9 combines with J gene TRBJ2-7; D remains unclear. Germline V gives CDR1 SEHNR, CDR2 FQNEAQ (reference sequence). The CDR3 is 14 amino acids. V gave up 1 base and J gave up 4 bases, with 11 bases separating them. The CDR3 nucleotides read TGTGCCAGCAGCTTAGGGCTACCCCCTTACGAGCAGTACTTC. Translating it yields CASSLGLPPYEQYF.

This clonotype was counted ten times or more. V usage is TRBV13 and J usage is TRBJ2-3, with 12 bases lining up with TRBD2. This CDR3 spans 24 amino acids. Looked up from germline, CDR1 is PRHDT and CDR2 is FYEKMQ (reference sequence). With 0 bases clipped from V and 3 bases from J, the junction kept 25 bases outside the gene matches. The DNA of the CDR3 is TGTGCCAGCAGCTTAGGAGGTCGGTCCTCAACACTAGCGGGAGGTGGTGGTGCTACAGATACGCAGTATTTT. The encoded protein is CASSLGGRSSTLAGGGGATDTQYF.

The CDR3 DNA reads TGTGCCAGCAGCCGACAGGGGTTTAGCGAGCAGTACTTC. Its translation: CASSRQGFSEQYF. The chain employs TRBV27 and TRBJ2-7, with TRBD1 identical over 8 bases. Losses at the gene ends were 6 bases for V and 6 bases for J; bases not matched to a gene: 7. Germline V gene sequence: CDR1 MNHEY, CDR2 SMNVEV (reference sequence). The CDR3 length is 13 residues.

This clonotype was seen ten or more times. The V gene is TRBV20-1, the J gene TRBJ2-1, with D possibly matching TRBD2 (6 bases). The CDR3 has 16 amino acids. Between the trimmed V and J ends, which lost 1 base and 0 bases, there was a span of 13 bases. Germline V gene data show CDR1 as DFQATT and CDR2 as SNEGSKA (reference sequence). In nucleotides, the CDR3 is TGCAGTGCTAGAGGGGGTAGCGGTAGCTCCTACAATGAGCAGTTCTTC. Protein sequence: CSARGGSGSSYNEQFF.

This clonotype was seen only a few times. This chain uses TRBV20-1 with TRBJ1-2; a weak D match, TRBD1 (5 bases). V was cut by 3 bases and J by 4 bases, with 12 bases left in between. Germline CDR1 is DFQATT and CDR2 is SNEGSKA (reference sequence). CDR3 length equals 13 residues. Written as DNA, the CDR3 is TGCAGTGCTAGCCGGAGAGACAGCTATGGCTACACCTTC. Translation gives CSASRRDSYGYTF.

This chain joins TRBV7-9 and TRBJ2-1; D ambiguous. Germline CDR1 and CDR2: SEHNR and FQNEAQ (reference sequence). The CDR3 length is 15 residues. Trimming pared 1 base from V and 7 bases from J, leaving 14 bases between. The CDR3 bases are TGTGCCAGCAGCTTAGTCCGGTCAAGGGCAAATGAGCAGTTCTTC. Translating gives CASSLVRSRANEQFF. The whole variable domain, filled in from reference TRBV7-9 and TRBJ2-1, reads DTGVSQNPRHKITKRGQNVTFRCDPISEHNRLYWYRQTLGQGPEFLTYFQNEAQLEKSRLLSDRFSAERPKGSFSTLEIQRTEQGDSAMYLCASSLVRSRANEQFFGPGTRLTVL.

The chain is built from TRBV6-1 and TRBJ2-7; 7 bases match TRBD2. V trimming: 8 bases; J trimming: 4 bases; junction bases outside the gene matches: 11. The CDR3 runs 14 residues. Germline V gene sequence: CDR1 MNHNS, CDR2 SASEGT. CDR3 DNA: TGTGCCAGCCGTATAGTGCGGGAGTCGTACGAGCAGTACTTC. Residues: CASRIVRESYEQYF.

This clonotype was counted at least ten times. The V call is TRBV24-1, the J call TRBJ2-2; maybe TRBD1 (6 bases). CDR3 length equals 15 residues. V was pared by 5 bases and J by 3 bases, with 12 bases between. From germline, CDR1 is KGHDR and CDR2 SFDVKD. The CDR3 DNA follows: TGTGCCACCAGTGGAGCAACAGGGTACACCGGGGAGCTGTTTTTT. Amino acids: CATSGATGYTGELFF.